The following is a T cell receptor (beta chain) sequence with its context. Trimming stripped 1 base from V and 5 bases from J, with 9 bases between. The CDR3 is 14 amino acids. CDR1 is MNHNS, CDR2 SASEGT, per germline. Authors' analysis steps: Nucleated cell counts were estimated from reference gene primer amplification. Some clones are missing from TCRdb's copy, which holds only in-frame ones; the method was immunoSEQ multiplex PCR. The DNA gave D and trimming, while V, J and clone size come from that table. The sample records approximately 270,000 clones, approximately 90% being singletons. The data were taken from a study of blood T cell repertoires in COVID-19. Study overall: From the United States, Italy and Spain came samples of acute and convalescent COVID-19. The analysed material was cDNA or gDNA that came from T cells, B-cell-depleted T cells, or PBMCs.

This sequence was found in a man younger than 40 with acute or convalescent COVID-19. The sequenced sample consisted of peripheral blood. The rearrangement joins TRBV6-1 to TRBJ1-5; D ambiguous. The CDR3 is CASSEGAVDQPQHF. The CDR3 nucleotides read TGTGCCAGCAGTGAAGGTGCGGTGGATCAGCCCCAGCATTTT.